This T cell receptor beta chain was found in a study of T cell clones after liver transplantation. Study at large: TCRbeta sequencing after a pre-transplant mixed lymphocyte reaction identified graft-donor-reactive clones, later tracked in post-transplant blood. Pre-transplant mixed lymphocyte reactions yielded third-party-reactive TCRbeta sequences as comparators for graft-donor-reactive sequences. Subjects received no induction therapy and standard immunosuppression until randomization at 12-24 months post-transplant. Blood was drawn pre-transplant, before withdrawal, and after full or failed withdrawal.

Assay: immunoSEQ multiplex PCR; the TCRdb copy retains only in-frame clones and omits some. The sample contains some 80,000 clones, roughly 80% of which appear only once. The specimen comprised CD4+ T cells from blood, sampled around 50 months after liver transplant. This sequence originates from a human patient who received a liver transplant. Some T cells may have come from the graft donor.

The CDR3 reads CSASGRDTQYF. The CDR3 DNA reads TGCAGTGCTTCTGGGAGAGATACGCAGTATTTT. The chain is built from TRBV20-1 and TRBJ2-3, with D perhaps matching TRBD2 (5 bases). Germline CDR1 DFQATT, CDR2 SNEGSKA (reference sequence). This CDR3 has 11 residues. Between the trimmed V and J ends, which lost 5 bases and 5 bases, there was a span of 8 bases.